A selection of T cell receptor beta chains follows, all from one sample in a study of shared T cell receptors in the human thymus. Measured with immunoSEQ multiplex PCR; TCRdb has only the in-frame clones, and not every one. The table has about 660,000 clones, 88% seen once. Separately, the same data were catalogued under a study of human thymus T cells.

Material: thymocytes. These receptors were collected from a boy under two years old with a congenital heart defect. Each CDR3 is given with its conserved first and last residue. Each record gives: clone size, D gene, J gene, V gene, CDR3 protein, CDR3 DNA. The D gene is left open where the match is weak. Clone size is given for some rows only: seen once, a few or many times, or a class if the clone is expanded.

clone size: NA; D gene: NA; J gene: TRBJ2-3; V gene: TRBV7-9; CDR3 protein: CATEPGGKDTADTQYF; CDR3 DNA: TGTGCCACCGAACCTGGGGGCAAGGACACAGCAGATACGCAGTATTTT
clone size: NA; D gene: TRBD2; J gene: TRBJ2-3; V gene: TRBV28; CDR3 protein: CASSLWPLQRENTDTQYF; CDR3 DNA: TGTGCCAGCAGTTTATGGCCCCTTCAGCGGGAAAACACAGATACGCAGTATTTT
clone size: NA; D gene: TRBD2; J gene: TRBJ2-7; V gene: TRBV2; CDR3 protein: CASSEYLAGAREQYF; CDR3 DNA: TGTGCCAGCAGTGAATACCTAGCGGGAGCTCGGGAGCAGTACTTC
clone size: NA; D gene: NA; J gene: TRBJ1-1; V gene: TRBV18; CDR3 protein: CASSPPSRENTEAFF; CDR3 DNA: TGTGCCAGCTCACCACCGAGCAGGGAAAACACTGAAGCTTTCTTT
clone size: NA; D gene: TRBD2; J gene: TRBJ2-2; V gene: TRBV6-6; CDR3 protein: CASSYPLAGGGELFF; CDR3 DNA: TGTGCCAGCAGTTACCCCTTAGCGGGGGGCGGGGAGCTGTTTTTT
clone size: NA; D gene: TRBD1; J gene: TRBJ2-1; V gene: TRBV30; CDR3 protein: CAWSVPGGQGGSNEQFF; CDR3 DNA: TGTGCCTGGAGTGTACCGGGTGGACAGGGCGGTTCCAATGAGCAGTTCTTC
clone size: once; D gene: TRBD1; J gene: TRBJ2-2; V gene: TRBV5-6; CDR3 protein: CASSMDRGHTGELFF; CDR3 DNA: TGTGCCAGCAGCATGGACAGGGGGCATACCGGGGAGCTGTTTTTT
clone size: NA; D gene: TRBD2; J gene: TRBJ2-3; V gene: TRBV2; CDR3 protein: CASAGGRDTQYF; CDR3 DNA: TGTGCCAGCGCGGGGGGGCGAGATACGCAGTATTTT
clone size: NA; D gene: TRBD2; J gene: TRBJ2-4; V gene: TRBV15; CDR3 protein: CATSIGGDIQYF; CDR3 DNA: TGTGCCACCAGCATTGGGGGGGACATTCAGTACTTC
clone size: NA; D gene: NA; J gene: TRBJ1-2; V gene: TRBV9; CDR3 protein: CASSVRGGYGYTF; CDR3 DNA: TGTGCCAGCAGCGTACGAGGGGGCTATGGCTACACCTTC
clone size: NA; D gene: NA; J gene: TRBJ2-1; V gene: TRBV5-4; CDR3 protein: CATSTSISYNEQFF; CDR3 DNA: TGTGCCACCTCAACTAGCATCTCCTACAATGAGCAGTTCTTC
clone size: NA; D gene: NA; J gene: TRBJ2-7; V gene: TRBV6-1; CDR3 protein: CATEGPYEQYF; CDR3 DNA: TGTGCCACCGAGGGTCCCTACGAGCAGTACTTC
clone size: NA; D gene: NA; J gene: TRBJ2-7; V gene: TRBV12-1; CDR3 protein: CASSSPSGSNEQYF; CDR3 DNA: TGTGCCAGCAGTTCCCCCTCCGGGAGCAACGAGCAGTACTTC
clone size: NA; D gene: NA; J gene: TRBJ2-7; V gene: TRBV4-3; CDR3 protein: CASSQALLRRGLSYEQYF; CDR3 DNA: TGCGCCAGCAGCCAAGCCCTCCTTAGGCGCGGTCTTTCCTACGAGCAGTACTTC
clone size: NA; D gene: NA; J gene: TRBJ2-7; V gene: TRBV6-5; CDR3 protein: CASRFRDNSYEQYF; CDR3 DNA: TGTGCCAGCAGATTCCGGGACAACTCCTACGAGCAGTACTTC
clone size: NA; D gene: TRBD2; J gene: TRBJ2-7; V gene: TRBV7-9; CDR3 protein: CASSFQVGLAGHEQYF; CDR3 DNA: TGTGCCAGCAGCTTCCAAGTGGGGCTAGCGGGCCACGAGCAGTACTTC
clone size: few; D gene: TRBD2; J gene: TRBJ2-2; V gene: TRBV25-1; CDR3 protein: CASSESQRGSNTGELFF; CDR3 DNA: TGTGCCAGCAGTGAGAGTCAGCGGGGATCGAACACCGGGGAGCTGTTTTTT
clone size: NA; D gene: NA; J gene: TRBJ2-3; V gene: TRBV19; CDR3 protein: CASSEELCHTDTQYF; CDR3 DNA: TGTGCCAGTAGTGAAGAGTTGTGTCACACAGATACGCAGTATTTT
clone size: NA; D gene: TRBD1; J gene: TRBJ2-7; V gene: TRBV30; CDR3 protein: CAWVRQGYYEQYF; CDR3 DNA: TGTGCCTGGGTCAGACAGGGGTACTACGAGCAGTACTTC
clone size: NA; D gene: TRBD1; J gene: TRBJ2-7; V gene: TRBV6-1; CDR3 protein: CASSGGDRERYEQYF; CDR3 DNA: TGTGCCAGCAGTGGAGGGGACAGGGAAAGGTACGAGCAGTACTTC
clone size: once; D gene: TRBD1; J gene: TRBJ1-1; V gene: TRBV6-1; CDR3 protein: CASSEKGTGGRGLAEAFF; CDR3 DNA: TGTGCCAGCAGTGAAAAAGGGACAGGGGGCAGGGGGTTGGCTGAAGCTTTCTTT
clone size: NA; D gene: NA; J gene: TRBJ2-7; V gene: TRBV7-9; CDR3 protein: CASSLQPRGVYEQYF; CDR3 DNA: TGTGCCAGCAGCTTACAGCCCAGGGGGGTATACGAGCAGTACTTC
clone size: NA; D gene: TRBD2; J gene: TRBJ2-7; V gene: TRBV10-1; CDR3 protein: CASSVTSGSSYEQYF; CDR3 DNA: TGCGCCAGCAGTGTAACTAGCGGGAGTTCCTACGAGCAGTACTTC
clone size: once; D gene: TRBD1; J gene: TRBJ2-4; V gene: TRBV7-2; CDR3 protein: CASSPRTGTVEDIQYF; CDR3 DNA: TGTGCCAGCAGCCCCCGGACAGGGACGGTCGAAGACATTCAGTACTTC
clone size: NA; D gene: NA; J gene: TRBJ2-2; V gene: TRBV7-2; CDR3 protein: CASSPRLTYTGELFF; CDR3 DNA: TGTGCCAGCAGCCCCCGACTAACTTACACCGGGGAGCTGTTTTTT
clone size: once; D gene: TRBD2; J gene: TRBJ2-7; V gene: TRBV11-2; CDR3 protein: CASSLVAGVHEQYF; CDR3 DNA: TGTGCCAGCAGCTTAGTAGCGGGAGTGCACGAGCAGTACTTC
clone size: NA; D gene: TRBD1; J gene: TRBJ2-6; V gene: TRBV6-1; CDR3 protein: CASSERPGQGASGANVLTF; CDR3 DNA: TGTGCCAGCAGTGAACGGCCCGGACAGGGGGCGTCTGGGGCCAACGTCCTGACTTTC
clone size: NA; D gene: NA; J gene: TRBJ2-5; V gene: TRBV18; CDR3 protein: CASSPRDCKETQYF; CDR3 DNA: TGTGCCAGCTCACCACGGGACTGCAAAGAGACCCAGTACTTC
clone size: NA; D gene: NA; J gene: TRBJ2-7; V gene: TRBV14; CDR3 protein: CASSPKGEAGYYEQYF; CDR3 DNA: TGTGCCAGCAGCCCGAAGGGGGAAGCTGGGTACTACGAGCAGTACTTC
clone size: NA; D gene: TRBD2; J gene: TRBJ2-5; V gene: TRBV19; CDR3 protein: CASTLRLAGSRQETQYF; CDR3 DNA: TGTGCCAGTACTCTTAGGCTAGCGGGAAGTAGACAAGAGACCCAGTACTTC
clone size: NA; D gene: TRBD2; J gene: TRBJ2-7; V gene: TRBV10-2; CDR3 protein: CASSLLAGDTFEQYF; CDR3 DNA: TGCGCCAGCAGCCTACTAGCGGGAGACACCTTCGAGCAGTACTTC
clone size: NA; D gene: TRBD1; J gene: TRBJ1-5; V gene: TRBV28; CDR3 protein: CASSPTGGFTQPQHF; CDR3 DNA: TGTGCCAGCAGCCCGACAGGGGGTTTTACTCAGCCCCAGCATTTT
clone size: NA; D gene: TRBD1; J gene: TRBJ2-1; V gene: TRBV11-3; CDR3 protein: CASSASGQASYNEQFF; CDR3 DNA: TGTGCCAGCAGCGCCTCGGGACAGGCTTCTTACAATGAGCAGTTCTTC
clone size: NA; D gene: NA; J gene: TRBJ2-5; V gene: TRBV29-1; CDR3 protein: CSVEESGISGQETQYF; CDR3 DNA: TGCAGCGTTGAAGAGTCGGGGATCAGTGGGCAAGAGACCCAGTACTTC
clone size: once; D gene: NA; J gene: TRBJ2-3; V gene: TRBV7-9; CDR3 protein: CATTLGGTSTDTQYF; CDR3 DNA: TGTGCCACCACGCTTGGAGGGACTAGCACAGATACGCAGTATTTT
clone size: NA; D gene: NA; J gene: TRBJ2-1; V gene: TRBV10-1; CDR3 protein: CASSVVTGDEQFF; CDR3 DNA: TGCGCCAGCAGTGTGGTCACCGGGGATGAGCAGTTCTTC
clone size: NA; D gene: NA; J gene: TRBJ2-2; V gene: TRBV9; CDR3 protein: CASSVREPTGELFF; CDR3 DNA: TGTGCCAGCAGCGTAAGGGAGCCCACCGGGGAGCTGTTTTTT
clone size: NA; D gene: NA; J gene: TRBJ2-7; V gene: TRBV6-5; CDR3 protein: CASRKDREDEQYF; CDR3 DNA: TGTGCCAGCAGGAAAGACAGGGAGGACGAGCAGTACTTC
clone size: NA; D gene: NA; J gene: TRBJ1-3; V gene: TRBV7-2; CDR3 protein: CASSFRSGSGNTIYF; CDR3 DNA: TGTGCCAGCAGCTTCCGCTCGGGCTCTGGAAACACCATATATTTT
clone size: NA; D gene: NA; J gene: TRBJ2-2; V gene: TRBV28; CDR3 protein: CASSPQSPGTGELFF; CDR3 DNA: TGTGCCAGCAGCCCCCAGAGTCCGGGGACCGGGGAGCTGTTTTTT
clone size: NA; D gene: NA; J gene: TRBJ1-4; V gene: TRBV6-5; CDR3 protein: CASSSRATATNEKLFF; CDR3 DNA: TGTGCCAGCAGTTCCAGGGCTACGGCAACTAATGAAAAACTGTTTTTT
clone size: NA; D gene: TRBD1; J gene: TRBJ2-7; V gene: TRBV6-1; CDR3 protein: CASRGTVHEQYF; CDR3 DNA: TGTGCCAGCCGAGGGACAGTCCACGAGCAGTACTTC
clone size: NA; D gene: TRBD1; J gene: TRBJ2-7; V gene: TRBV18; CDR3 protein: CASSPAAGQGSHEQYF; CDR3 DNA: TGTGCCAGCTCACCGGCCGCGGGACAGGGGTCCCACGAGCAGTACTTC
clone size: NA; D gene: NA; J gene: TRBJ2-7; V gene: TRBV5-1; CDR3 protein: CASSYTPRGDYEQYF; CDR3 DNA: TGCGCCAGCAGCTACACGCCCAGGGGAGACTACGAGCAGTACTTC
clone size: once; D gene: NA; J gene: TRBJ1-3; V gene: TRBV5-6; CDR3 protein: CASSLGAGGASGNTIYF; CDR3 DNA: TGTGCCAGCAGCTTGGGGGCCGGGGGAGCCTCTGGAAACACCATATATTTT
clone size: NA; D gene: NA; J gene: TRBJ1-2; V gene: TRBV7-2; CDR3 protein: CASSPVPTGNYGYTF; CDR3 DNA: TGTGCCAGCAGCCCAGTCCCCACAGGGAACTATGGCTACACCTTC